What follows are 21 T cell receptor beta chains derived from one specimen sequenced in a study of shared clonotypes between healthy human individuals. The assay was immunoSEQ multiplex PCR, and TCRdb's table has in-frame clones only and misses some. The table lists about 1.4 million clones, about 96% of them singletons. Sequences were obtained from naive CD4+ T cells sorted from blood. Regarding subset: CD45RA+ positively selected. Source of these receptors: a man aged 25 to 40 in good health.

The J gene is TRBJ1-3, the V gene TRBV9; 7 bases match TRBD1. With V trimmed by 4 bases and J by 8 bases, 12 bases remained unmatched. There are 15 residues in the CDR3. CDR1 and CDR2 from the germline V gene are SGDLS and YYNGEE. In DNA form, the CDR3 reads TGTGCCAGCAGCCCCGCTGGAAACAGGGGCCACACCATATATTTT. Translated, it gives CASSPAGNRGHTIYF.

This clone was counted once. The V call is TRBV5-1, the J call TRBJ2-3, with 9 nucleotides matching TRBD2. The CDR3 sequence is 17 residues long. Germline CDR1 is SGHRS and CDR2 is YFSETQ. V lost 0 bases and J lost 0; bases outside the gene matches: 5. The CDR3 DNA is TGCGCCAGCAGCTTGGTTTTAGCGGGAGCCAGCACAGATACGCAGTATTTT. Translation: CASSLVLAGASTDTQYF.

The chain is built from TRBV7-3 and TRBJ2-1; TRBD2 matches at 7 bases. Germline trimming cut 2 bases from V and 3 bases from J; bases unmatched to any gene: 7. This CDR3 region has 16 residues. CDR1 SGHTA and CDR2 FQGTGA come from the germline V gene. CDR3 bases: TGTGCCAGCAGCTTAGGCCCGGGACTAAACTACAATGAGCAGTTCTTC. This translates into CASSLGPGLNYNEQFF.

This chain connects TRBV11-3 to TRBJ2-3; the D gene is possibly TRBD1 (5 bases). There are 14 residues in the CDR3. Trimming left V 3 bases short and J 0 bases short, with 7 bases between. Germline assignment: CDR1 SGHNT and CDR2 YENEEA. For the CDR3, the DNA is TGTGCCAGCAGCTTGACAGTAAGCACAGATACGCAGTATTTT. Its translation is CASSLTVSTDTQYF.

CDR3 nucleotides: TGTGCCAGCAGCTTATTTCAGGGGTGGGGCTCAGATACGCAGTATTTT. Translation gives CASSLFQGWGSDTQYF. The chain joins TRBV11-2 to TRBJ2-3; D is perhaps TRBD1 (6 bases). The ends were cut back, 2 bases at V and 4 bases at J, with 16 bases in the middle. This CDR3 comprises 16 residues. From germline, CDR1 is SGHAT and CDR2 FQNNGV.

J is TRBJ2-2 and V is TRBV5-1, with D tentatively TRBD1 (6 bases). The germline CDR1 and CDR2 sequences are SGHRS and YFSETQ. Trimming left V 7 bases short and J 3 bases short, with 13 bases between. The CDR3 runs to 14 residues. The CDR3 region is CASSSTGYTGELFF. The CDR3 coding sequence is TGCGCCAGCTCATCGACAGGATACACCGGGGAGCTGTTTTTT. Drawing the rest from reference TRBV5-1 and TRBJ2-2, the complete variable domain is KAGVTQTPRYLIKTRGQQVTLSCSPISGHRSVSWYQQTPGQGLQFLFEYFSETQRNKGNFPGRFSGRQFSNSRSEMNVSTLELGDSALYLCASSSTGYTGELFFGEGSRLTVL.

With respect to this clone: The sample holds other DNA sequences that translate to the same CDR3. The chain has TRBV7-3 and TRBJ2-1; a weak D match, TRBD2 (6 bases). CDR1 SGHTA and CDR2 FQGTGA come from the germline V gene. The CDR3 extends over 16 amino acids. The ends were cut back, 0 bases at V and 0 bases at J, with 9 bases in the middle. In DNA, the CDR3 is TGTGCCAGCAGCTTAACGGGAGGTAGCTCCTACAATGAGCAGTTCTTC. Protein product: CASSLTGGSSYNEQFF.

The chain recombines TRBV11-2 with TRBJ2-1; D uncertain. V shed 1 base and J shed 8 bases, with 6 bases lying between them. CDR1 is SGHAT, CDR2 FQNNGV, per germline. The CDR3 is 12 residues long. This CDR3 is CASSLGMHEQFF. The DNA of the CDR3 is TGTGCCAGCAGCTTAGGCATGCATGAGCAGTTCTTC.

J is TRBJ2-3 and V is TRBV6-1; D gene ambiguous. From germline, CDR1 is MNHNS and CDR2 SASEGT. V was pared by 8 bases and J by 2 bases, with 14 bases between. CDR3 length: 14 residues. The CDR3, as DNA: TGTGCCAGCGGGGTAGTTTTCCCCACAGATACGCAGTATTTT. It is translated as CASGVVFPTDTQYF.

V and J are TRBV28 and TRBJ1-5; TRBD1 matches 9 bases. This CDR3 contains 16 residues. The germline gives CDR1 MDHEN, CDR2 SYDVKM. The J segment lost 10 bases and the V segment lost 2 bases, leaving 12 bases of the junction unmatched. The CDR3 reads CASSLAGTGRPSPQHF. The DNA for the CDR3 is TGTGCCAGCAGTTTAGCGGGGACAGGGAGACCCTCCCCCCAGCATTTT.

CDR3 in amino acids: CASSYSGGKNIQYF. The CDR3 nucleotides read TGTGCCAGCAGTTACTCTGGCGGCAAAAACATTCAGTACTTC. The V gene is TRBV6-5, the J gene TRBJ2-4, with no clear D. Germline V lookup: CDR1 MNHEY, CDR2 SVGAGI. V lost 0 bases, J lost 3 bases, and 6 bases lay in between. The CDR3 runs 14 residues.

V usage is TRBV5-4 and J usage is TRBJ1-2; D ambiguous. The CDR3 is made up of 12 amino acids. V dropped 6 bases and J dropped 2 bases, with 8 bases sitting between them. Looked up from germline, CDR1 is SGHNT and CDR2 is YYREEE (reference sequence). CDR3 nucleotide sequence: TGTGCCAGCACCGGGCCCAACTATGGCTACACCTTC. This encodes CASTGPNYGYTF.

V gene TRBV2 combines with J gene TRBJ1-4; the D gene is possibly TRBD1 (6 bases). Trimming removed 8 bases at V and 4 bases at J, with 14 bases between. This CDR3 region has 14 residues. Per the germline V gene, CDR1 is SNHLY and CDR2 is FYNNEI. CDR3 nucleotides: TGTGCCAGCGGAGGGGGAGGAGGTAATGAAAAACTGTTTTTT. Translated: CASGGGGGNEKLFF.

The chain carries TRBV15 and TRBJ2-5; no reliable D call. Per germline, CDR1 LNHNV and CDR2 YYDKDF (reference sequence). V dropped 0 bases and J dropped 0 bases, with 5 bases sitting between them. The CDR3 is 14 amino acids. CDR3 bases: TGTGCCACCAGCAGAGAAAACTACCAAGAGACCCAGTACTTC. This gives the protein CATSRENYQETQYF. Drawing the rest from reference TRBV15 and TRBJ2-5, the complete variable domain is DAMVIQNPRYQVTQFGKPVTLSCSQTLNHNVMYWYQQKSSQAPKLLFHYYDKDFNNEADTPDNFQSRRPNTSFCFLDIRSPGLGDTAMYLCATSRENYQETQYFGPGTRLLVL.

V usage is TRBV30 and J usage is TRBJ2-2, with D perhaps TRBD1 (6 bases). With 4 bases removed from V and 1 base from J, the gap between germline ends came to 7 bases. The CDR3 covers 13 residues. The V gene's germline CDR1 is GTSNPN and CDR2 SVGIG (reference sequence). Here the CDR3 DNA reads TGTGCCTGGAAACAGGGGAACACCGGGGAGCTGTTTTTT. It translates to CAWKQGNTGELFF.

The chain links TRBV4-1 to TRBJ1-1; D may be TRBD1 (5 bases). There are 13 residues in the CDR3. V was trimmed by 0 bases and J by 11 bases, leaving 13 bases between them. Germline V lookup: CDR1 MGHRA, CDR2 YSYEKL. The DNA for the CDR3 is TGCGCCAGCAGCCAAGAGAGGGGCTCCGGGGCTTTCTTT. Its protein product is CASSQERGSGAFF.

V and J are TRBV10-3 and TRBJ2-1, with 7 nucleotides matching TRBD2. This CDR3 is 14 amino acids long. Germline V gene lookup returns CDR1 ENHRY and CDR2 SYGVKD. V was clipped by 11 bases and J by 6 bases; unmatched bases: 13. CDR3 nucleotide sequence: TGTGCCGCCACGGGGGGAGGGCGACTCAATGAGCAGTTCTTC. Its protein is CAATGGGRLNEQFF.

The chain uses TRBV18 and TRBJ2-6; possibly TRBD2 for D (5 bases). Germline V gene sequence: CDR1 KGHSH, CDR2 LQKENI. The CDR3 sequence is 19 residues long. The germline V and J ends were trimmed by 2 bases and 0 bases, with 17 bases remaining between them. CDR3 sequence: CASSPVGPGISSGANVLTF. The CDR3 coding sequence is TGTGCCAGCTCACCAGTTGGCCCGGGGATAAGCTCTGGGGCCAACGTCCTGACTTTC.

This chain uses TRBV9 with TRBJ1-3; maybe TRBD1 (6 bases). V was cut by 0 bases and J by 2 bases, with 12 bases left in between. Germline loops: CDR1 SGDLS, CDR2 YYNGEE. CDR3 size: 16 residues. The CDR3, as DNA: TGTGCCAGCAGCGTAGAGGCCAGGGGTCCTGGAAACACCATATATTTT. Protein sequence: CASSVEARGPGNTIYF.

The V and J genes are TRBV15 and TRBJ1-4, with no clear D. V shed 3 bases and J shed 6 bases, with 5 bases lying between them. This CDR3 is built from 12 residues. Per the germline V gene, CDR1 is LNHNV and CDR2 is YYDKDF (reference sequence). The CDR3 DNA is TGTGCCACCAGCAGGGGCCATGAAAAACTGTTTTTT. Its protein product is CATSRGHEKLFF.

The V gene is TRBV6-1, the J gene TRBJ2-7; 9 nucleotides line up with TRBD2. Trimming at V came to 6 bases and at J to 0 bases, leaving 6 bases not matched to a gene. Germline V gene lookup returns CDR1 MNHNS and CDR2 SASEGT. The CDR3 length is 15 residues. CDR3 in DNA: TGTGCCAGCAGAAGACTAGCGGAGTTCTCCTACGAGCAGTACTTC. It translates to CASRRLAEFSYEQYF.